The 18 T cell receptor beta chains given below trace back to one sample, sequenced in a study of cytomegalovirus exposure and HLA in healthy donors. The PCR used 60 Vbeta and 13 Jbeta primers. Sequencing was performed with immunoSEQ multiplex PCR; in TCRdb, only in-frame clones are kept and a portion is missing. Among about 110,000 clones listed, roughly 71% were seen once. The sample taken for sequencing was PBMCs. These receptors originate from a man aged 40-49 years in good health and CMV-seropositive.

The rearrangement links TRBV7-7 to TRBJ1-4; D uncertain. This CDR3 region has 13 residues. V lost 1 base and J lost 8, with 8 bases in between. The germline gives CDR1 SSHAT, CDR2 FNYEAQ (reference sequence). The CDR3 sequence: CASSLEEGEKLFF. CDR3 coding DNA: TGTGCCAGCAGCTTAGAGGAGGGAGAAAAACTGTTTTTT.

The rearrangement joins TRBV9 to TRBJ2-6; 9 nucleotides match TRBD1. CDR1 and CDR2 from the germline V gene are SGDLS and YYNGEE. The CDR3 sequence is 18 residues long. Trimming cost V 3 bases and J 1 base; bases outside gene matches: 8. This CDR3 reads CASSAEDRGMSGANVLTF. The CDR3 DNA reads as TGTGCCAGCAGCGCAGAGGACAGGGGAATGTCTGGGGCCAACGTCCTGACTTTC.

This clone was found once. The rearrangement uses TRBV7-2 and TRBJ2-7; unclear D gene. V lost 1 base and J 3 bases, leaving 10 bases between the germline ends. Germline loops: CDR1 SGHTA, CDR2 FQGNSA. The CDR3 is 14 amino acids. The CDR3 region is CASSLGLGNYEQYF. Here the CDR3 DNA reads TGTGCCAGCAGCTTAGGCCTGGGCAACTACGAGCAGTACTTC.

V is TRBV6-6 and J is TRBJ2-1; a weak D match, TRBD1 (6 bases). The V end lost 4 bases, the J end lost 1 base, and 11 bases lay between the germline ends. This CDR3 comprises 15 residues. Germline CDR1 and CDR2: MNHNY and SVGAGI (reference sequence). As DNA, the CDR3 is TGTGCCAGCAGTTTCCTGACAGGATCCTACAATGAGCAGTTCTTC. Translation: CASSFLTGSYNEQFF.

V usage is TRBV5-6 and J usage is TRBJ1-3, with 7 bases matching TRBD1. The germline V gene encodes CDR1 SGHDT and CDR2 YYEEEE. V was pared by 2 bases and J by 7 bases, with 9 bases of the junction left unmatched. The CDR3 is 15 amino acids. Written as DNA, the CDR3 is TGTGCCAGCAGCTTCCCTACGGGAGGGGGCAACACCATATATTTT. This encodes CASSFPTGGGNTIYF.

The rearrangement joins TRBV4-3 to TRBJ2-7, with TRBD2 matching over 11 bases. In germline, CDR1 is LGHNA, CDR2 YSLEER. Trimming cost V 4 bases and J 2 bases; bases outside gene matches: 1. This CDR3 is 14 amino acids long. The DNA for the CDR3 is TGCGCCAGCAGCCCGACTAGCGGGGCCTACGAGCAGTACTTC. Its translation is CASSPTSGAYEQYF.

The chain has TRBV4-3 and TRBJ1-2; D perhaps matches TRBD1 (5 bases). The germline gives CDR1 LGHNA, CDR2 YSLEER. This CDR3 spans 16 amino acids. The ends were cut back, 0 bases at V and 2 bases at J, with 13 bases in the middle. For the CDR3, the DNA is TGCGCCAGCAGCCAAGATTGGCGGGGCGTCAACTATGGCTACACCTTC. Its translation is CASSQDWRGVNYGYTF.

A few counts support this clone. The chain joins TRBV15 to TRBJ1-1; D uncertain. Germline V gene sequence: CDR1 LNHNV, CDR2 YYDKDF (reference sequence). The CDR3 has 13 amino acids. V was trimmed by 5 bases and J by 0 bases, leaving 7 bases between them. The CDR3 nucleotides read TGTGCCACCAGCGGGCGTCTGAACACTGAAGCTTTCTTT. Translating it yields CATSGRLNTEAFF.

J is TRBJ2-1 and V is TRBV4-2; 10 bases are shared with TRBD1. CDR3 length equals 16 residues. Germline V CDR1 and CDR2: LGHNA, YNFKEQ. V trimming: 1 base; J trimming: 5 bases; junction bases outside the gene matches: 5. CDR3 sequence (DNA): TGTGCCAGCAGCCAAGCCGACAGGGGGCAGGACAATGAGCAGTTCTTC. Amino acids: CASSQADRGQDNEQFF.

This clone turned up a few times. This chain joins TRBV19 and TRBJ2-4; a possible D gene is TRBD1 (5 bases). This CDR3 spans 14 amino acids. The germline V and J ends were trimmed by 3 bases and 8 bases, with 14 bases remaining between them. Germline V gene data show CDR1 as LNHDA and CDR2 as SQIVND (reference sequence). The CDR3 reads CASSIRVNYDIQYF. CDR3 nucleotide sequence: TGTGCCAGTAGTATCAGGGTTAACTACGACATTCAGTACTTC.

The rearrangement links TRBV28 to TRBJ1-5; 7 positions agree with TRBD1. Germline CDR1 is MDHEN and CDR2 is SYDVKM. The CDR3 covers 13 residues. V trimming: 8 bases; J trimming: 5 bases; junction bases outside the gene matches: 6. CDR3 sequence (DNA): TGTGCCAGCGACAGTCAGGGGGATCAGCCCCAGCATTTT. It yields the protein CASDSQGDQPQHF.

The rearrangement uses TRBV7-8 and TRBJ1-1; 7 bases match TRBD1. Germline V gene data show CDR1 as SGHVS and CDR2 as FQNEAQ. The CDR3 length is 14 residues. J lost 3 bases, V lost 4 bases, and 5 bases had no gene match. The CDR3 reads CASSSPTGDTEAFF. Written as DNA, the CDR3 is TGTGCCAGCAGCTCGCCCACAGGGGACACTGAAGCTTTCTTT. The full variable domain, with the rest looked up from reference TRBV7-8 and TRBJ1-1, is GAGVSQSPRYKVAKRGQDVALRCDPISGHVSLFWYQQALGQGPEFLTYFQNEAQLDKSGLPSDRFFAERPEGSVSTLKIQRTQQEDSAVYLCASSSPTGDTEAFFGQGTRLTVV.

This chain connects TRBV5-1 to TRBJ1-4; D is perhaps TRBD1 (6 bases). The CDR3 is 14 residues long. Germline V gene sequence: CDR1 SGHRS, CDR2 YFSETQ. V shed 6 bases and J shed 5 bases, with 14 bases lying between them. The CDR3 is CASKKDSTNEKLFF. The CDR3 DNA follows: TGCGCCAGCAAGAAGGACAGTACAAATGAAAAACTGTTTTTT.

This clone was counted between two and nine times. The chain has TRBV7-3 and TRBJ2-3, with D uncertain. Between the trimmed V and J ends, which lost 5 bases and 2 bases, there was a span of 5 bases. The CDR3 has 12 residues. Germline CDR1 and CDR2: SGHTA and FQGTGA. CDR3 region: CASSLLTDTQYF. The CDR3 DNA sequence: TGTGCCAGCAGCCTCCTCACAGATACGCAGTATTTT.

This chain joins TRBV5-1 and TRBJ2-5; weak D call: TRBD1 (6 bases). The CDR3 sequence is 16 residues long. V gave up 0 bases and J gave up 0 bases, with 12 bases separating them. The germline gives CDR1 SGHRS, CDR2 YFSETQ. The CDR3 region has the DNA TGCGCCAGCAGCTTGGGGGGGCAGGTCAACCAAGAGACCCAGTACTTC. Translated: CASSLGGQVNQETQYF.

The chain employs TRBV7-8 and TRBJ2-1; D gene ambiguous. V lost 4 bases and J lost 8, with 9 bases in between. CDR1 is SGHVS and CDR2 is FQNEAQ in the germline V gene. The CDR3 loop spans 12 amino acids. In nucleotides, the CDR3 is TGTGCCAGCAGCTCCCAAAGCGATGAGCAGTTCTTC. Its protein product is CASSSQSDEQFF.

The CDR3 DNA follows: TGTGCCAGCAGTGCGGGACAGGGCTTTCGGGTCACTGAAGCTTTCTTT. Protein product: CASSAGQGFRVTEAFF. This chain links TRBV6-1 with TRBJ1-1; 9 positions agree with TRBD1. The V and J ends lost 4 bases and 4 bases, in that order; junction bases with no gene match: 10. Germline CDR1 reads MNHNS; CDR2 reads SASEGT. This CDR3 region has 16 residues.

In its sample, this clone was seen a few times. The chain employs TRBV27 and TRBJ1-5; the D is unclear. Germline values: CDR1 MNHEY, CDR2 SMNVEV (reference sequence). V lost 5 bases, J lost 7 bases, and 15 bases lay in between. The CDR3 is 14 residues long. CDR3 amino acids: CASSPGLARQPQHF. Here the CDR3 DNA reads TGTGCCAGCAGTCCCGGACTGGCACGACAGCCCCAGCATTTT.